The clone carrying this TCR beta chain was detected ten times or more. The CDR3 runs 21 residues. CDR1 is MDHEN and CDR2 is SYDVKM in the germline V gene. Deletions cut 2 bases from V and 0 bases from J, with 26 bases between. Sample time point: newly diagnosed GD, antithyroid drugs for less than 3 months. RNA isolated from PBMCs was used to make the TCR library. Diagnosing Graves' disease relied on the American Thyroid Association guidelines. The data were taken from a study of regulatory T cells in long-lasting Graves disease. Both iRepertoire HTBI primers and Arm-PCR of CDR3 regions were used to build the TCR beta libraries. TCRdb re-called the multiplex PCR reads with MiXCR, one entry per CDR3 protein. The sample has hundreds of thousands of distinct CDR3 sequences, roughly 15% seen once. Separately, the same data were catalogued under a study of T cells in Graves' hyperthyroidism and ophthalmopathy. That report notes: Initially, a first-round RT-PCR of the TCR CDR3 employed the HTBI primer set.

The J gene is TRBJ2-1, the V gene TRBV28; D may correspond to TRBD1 or TRBD2 (6 bases each). The receptor was isolated from a woman in her 30s with Graves disease. The sample here was peripheral blood mononuclear cells (PBMCs), taken at new diagnosis, from a patient treated with antithyroid drugs. CDR3 sequence reads: CASSLRLGGQPQPVSYNEQFF. CDR3 nucleotide sequence: TGTGCCAGCAGTTTAAGGTTGGGGGGCCAACCCCAGCCCGTCTCCTACAATGAGCAGTTCTTC. Drawing the rest from reference TRBV28 and TRBJ2-1, the complete variable domain is DVKVTQSSRYLVKRTGEKVFLECVQDMDHENMFWYRQDPGLGLRLIYFSYDVKMKEKGDIPEGYSVSREKKERFSLILESASTNQTSMYLCASSLRLGGQPQPVSYNEQFFGPGTRLTVL.